This TCR beta chain stems from a study of cytomegalovirus exposure and HLA in healthy donors. V was pared by 7 bases and J by 2 bases, with 12 bases between. This CDR3 has 14 amino acids. Per the germline V gene, CDR1 is SNHLY and CDR2 is FYNNEI. Primers: 60 Vbeta forward and 13 Jbeta reverse. Sequenced by immunoSEQ multiplex PCR; TCRdb stores in-frame clones only, minus some. In the table there are some 140,000 clones, roughly 80% of which are singletons. The V gene is TRBV2, the J gene TRBJ1-5, with a weak D call TRBD1 (5 bases). The TCR sequence derives from a woman aged 50 to 60 in good health and CMV-seropositive. The sample was PBMCs. CDR3 DNA: TGTGCCAGCACGACAGTTTATGGCAATCAGCCCCAGCATTTT. It encodes CASTTVYGNQPQHF.